These 18 T cell receptor beta chains share one sample of origin, sequenced in a study of blood T cell repertoires in COVID-19. Assay: immunoSEQ multiplex PCR; the TCRdb copy retains only in-frame clones and omits some. The repertoire includes 150,000 to 200,000 clones, around 85% of them detected once, and 7.5% to 9.5% sits in the top ten. The sample taken for sequencing was peripheral blood. Receptors originate from a woman aged 60-75 years with acute or convalescent COVID-19.

This clone has a single count. The chain joins TRBV5-1 to TRBJ2-1, with 10 nucleotides matching TRBD2. Germline V gene data show CDR1 as SGHRS and CDR2 as YFSETQ. CDR3 size: 15 residues. V trimming: 4 bases; J trimming: 7 bases; junction bases outside the gene matches: 8. CDR3 DNA sequence: TGCGCCAGCAGCCCTCCAGCGGGAGGGCCGAATGAGCAGTTCTTC. Amino acid sequence: CASSPPAGGPNEQFF. Complete variable domain (other parts from reference TRBV5-1 and TRBJ2-1): KAGVTQTPRYLIKTRGQQVTLSCSPISGHRSVSWYQQTPGQGLQFLFEYFSETQRNKGNFPGRFSGRQFSNSRSEMNVSTLELGDSALYLCASSPPAGGPNEQFFGPGTRLTVL.

The chain joins TRBV24-1 to TRBJ2-3; a possible D gene is TRBD1 (6 bases). Germline V lookup: CDR1 KGHDR, CDR2 SFDVKD. The ends were cut back, 4 bases at V and 2 bases at J, with 12 bases in the middle. This CDR3 region has 15 residues. CDR3: CATSEMTGSTDTQYF. The CDR3 DNA sequence: TGTGCCACCAGTGAGATGACAGGATCCACAGATACGCAGTATTTT.

This clone was seen just once. The CDR3 DNA reads as TGTGCCAGCAGCCGGCCCACGGGACTAGCGGGCACAGATACGCAGTATTTT. Residues: CASSRPTGLAGTDTQYF. The chain uses TRBV4-2 and TRBJ2-3; 11 positions match TRBD2. J was trimmed by 1 base and V by 4 bases; bases with no gene match: 7. This CDR3 has 17 amino acids. The germline V gene encodes CDR1 LGHNA and CDR2 YNFKEQ.

The chain uses TRBV30 and TRBJ2-1, with a tentative D call TRBD2 (5 bases). The germline V and J ends were trimmed by 4 bases and 6 bases, with 13 bases remaining between them. The germline V gene has CDR1 GTSNPN and CDR2 SVGIG (reference sequence). CDR3 length equals 13 residues. The CDR3 sequence is CAWTRGNRNEQFF. In nucleotides, the CDR3 is TGTGCCTGGACCCGGGGAAATCGCAATGAGCAGTTCTTC.

Concerning this clone: The same CDR3 also results from other DNA sequences found in this sample. The rearrangement joins TRBV5-1 to TRBJ2-1, with 7 bases fitting TRBD2. The V gene's germline CDR1 is SGHRS and CDR2 YFSETQ. V gave up 4 bases and J gave up 1 base; unmatched junction bases: 5. There are 15 residues in the CDR3. The CDR3 region has the DNA TGCGCCAGCAGCCCTAGCGGCACATCCTACAATGAGCAGTTCTTC. It specifies CASSPSGTSYNEQFF.

This clone has a handful of counts. The CDR3 nucleotides are TGTGCCAGCAGCTTGGTAGGTAGCGGGAGTTATGAGCAGTTCTTC. It codes for CASSLVGSGSYEQFF. J is TRBJ2-1 and V is TRBV7-9, with 9 nucleotides matching TRBD2. CDR3 size: 15 residues. Trimming cost V 3 bases and J 8 bases; bases outside gene matches: 8. Germline CDR1 is SEHNR and CDR2 is FQNEAQ (reference sequence).

The chain links TRBV6-5 to TRBJ2-1; 8 positions match TRBD2. Germline V gene sequence: CDR1 MNHEY, CDR2 SVGAGI. With V trimmed by 0 bases and J by 4 bases, 5 bases remained unmatched. The CDR3 length is 16 residues. CDR3 DNA sequence: TGTGCCAGCAGTTACTCCGGGTCTAGCGGGTACAATGAGCAGTTCTTC. Translation: CASSYSGSSGYNEQFF.

This clone is a singleton in its sample. CDR3 loop: CASHGGMATGNTIYF. As DNA, the CDR3 is TGTGCCAGCCATGGGGGCATGGCTACAGGAAACACCATATATTTT. The J gene is TRBJ1-3, the V gene TRBV28; possibly TRBD1 for D (6 bases). The CDR3 is 15 amino acids. With 8 bases removed from V and 4 bases from J, the gap between germline ends came to 18 bases. Per germline, CDR1 MDHEN and CDR2 SYDVKM.

The chain has TRBV9 and TRBJ1-1; 7 bases match TRBD1. Per germline, CDR1 SGDLS and CDR2 YYNGEE. This CDR3 contains 15 residues. J gave up 5 bases and V 0 bases, and 7 bases lay outside the gene matches. The CDR3 loop reads CASSVVARGTTEAFF. The CDR3 DNA follows: TGTGCCAGCAGCGTAGTAGCCAGGGGGACAACTGAAGCTTTCTTT.

This clone came up a few times. J is TRBJ2-6 and V is TRBV28, with a weak D call TRBD2 (5 bases). This CDR3 is built from 17 residues. Germline V gene sequence: CDR1 MDHEN, CDR2 SYDVKM. The germline V and J ends were trimmed by 6 bases and 0 bases, with 15 bases remaining between them. The CDR3 DNA is TGTGCCAGCAGCAAAATGTCGGGGAGCTCTGGGGCCAACGTCCTGACTTTC. This sequence encodes CASSKMSGSSGANVLTF.

This clone has only a few counts. This sequence joins TRBV2 and TRBJ1-1; D is undetermined. Germline V CDR1 and CDR2: SNHLY, FYNNEI. V gave up 7 bases and J gave up 4 bases, with 13 bases separating them. The CDR3 totals 13 residues. The CDR3 protein is CASTRSESTEAFF. For the CDR3, the DNA is TGTGCCAGCACCCGGTCTGAAAGCACTGAAGCTTTCTTT.

V gene TRBV2 combines with J gene TRBJ1-6, with no clear D. Trimming cost V 7 bases and J 7 bases, with 14 bases left between them. CDR1 SNHLY and CDR2 FYNNEI come from the germline V gene. The CDR3 is 14 amino acids. The CDR3 DNA reads TGTGCCAGCAATCCTGGCAGGCCGAATTCACCCCTCCACTTT. Translating gives CASNPGRPNSPLHF.

The V and J genes are TRBV28 and TRBJ2-1; 7 bases are shared with TRBD2. V gave up 8 bases and J gave up 2 bases; unmatched junction bases: 3. The CDR3 length is 13 residues. The germline V gene encodes CDR1 MDHEN and CDR2 SYDVKM. CDR3 nucleotide sequence: TGTGCCAGCGGGGACTATCCCTACAATGAGCAGTTCTTC. As protein: CASGDYPYNEQFF.

The gene calls are TRBV24-1 and TRBJ2-5; 7 bases line up with TRBD2. V lost 5 bases, J lost 5 bases, and 7 bases stayed unmatched. This CDR3 is 14 amino acids long. Per the germline V gene, CDR1 is KGHDR and CDR2 is SFDVKD. The CDR3 loop is CATSGSGGYETQYF. The CDR3, as DNA: TGTGCCACCAGTGGGTCGGGAGGATACGAGACCCAGTACTTC.

This clone was recorded only once. This rearrangement joins TRBV6-2 or TRBV6-3 to TRBJ2-7; D gene unclear. The CDR3 runs 15 residues. Trimming left V 0 bases short and J 0 bases short, with 9 bases between. The germline V gene encodes CDR1 MNHEY and CDR2 SVGEGT. CDR3: CASSYSALSSYEQYV. DNA for the CDR3: TGTGCCAGCAGTTACTCTGCGTTGAGCTCCTACGAGCAGTACGTC.

This chain joins TRBV6-5 and TRBJ1-5, with 7 nucleotides matching TRBD1. The CDR3 totals 14 residues. J lost 4 bases, V lost 8 bases, and 8 bases had no gene match. The germline gives CDR1 MNHEY, CDR2 SVGAGI. This CDR3 reads CASHTDRVNQPQHF. The CDR3, as DNA: TGTGCCAGCCATACCGACAGGGTAAATCAGCCCCAGCATTTT.

The chain recombines TRBV3-1 (or the pseudogene TRBV3-2) with TRBJ1-2, with D possibly matching TRBD1 (6 bases). Per the germline V gene, CDR1 is LGHDT and CDR2 is YNNKEL (reference sequence). This CDR3 comprises 15 residues. V was clipped by 4 bases and J by 0 bases, with 12 bases between them. The CDR3 loop is CASSPTGKTNYGYTF. In nucleotides, the CDR3 is TGTGCCAGCAGCCCTACAGGGAAAACTAACTATGGCTACACCTTC.

A single count supports this clone. The chain has TRBV5-4 and TRBJ1-3; TRBD1 is a possible D gene (5 bases). The CDR3 is 16 residues long. V dropped 4 bases and J dropped 0 bases, with 14 bases sitting between them. Per germline, CDR1 SGHNT and CDR2 YYREEE (reference sequence). CDR3 nucleotides: TGTGCCAGCAGCCCGGACGGGGGGAACTCTGGAAACACCATATATTTT. This translates into CASSPDGGNSGNTIYF. Based on the CDR3 plus reference TRBV5-4 and TRBJ1-3, the full variable domain is ETGVTQSPTHLIKTRGQQVTLRCSSQSGHNTVSWYQQALGQGPQFIFQYYREEENGRGNFPPRFSGLQFPNYSSELNVNALELDDSALYLCASSPDGGNSGNTIYFGEGSWLTVV.